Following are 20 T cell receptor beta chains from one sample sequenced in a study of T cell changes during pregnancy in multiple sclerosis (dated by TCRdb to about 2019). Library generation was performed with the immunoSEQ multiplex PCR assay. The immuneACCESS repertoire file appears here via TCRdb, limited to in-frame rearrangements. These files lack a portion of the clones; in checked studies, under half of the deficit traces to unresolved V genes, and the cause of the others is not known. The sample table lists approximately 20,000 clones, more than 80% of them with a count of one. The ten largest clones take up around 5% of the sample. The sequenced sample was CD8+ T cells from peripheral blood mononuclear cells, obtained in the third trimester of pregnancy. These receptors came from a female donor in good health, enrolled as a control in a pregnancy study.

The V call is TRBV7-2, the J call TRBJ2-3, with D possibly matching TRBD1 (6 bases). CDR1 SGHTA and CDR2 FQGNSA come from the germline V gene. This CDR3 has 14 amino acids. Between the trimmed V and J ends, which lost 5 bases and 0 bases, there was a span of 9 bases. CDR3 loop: CASSIGQSTDTQYF. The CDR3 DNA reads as TGTGCCAGCAGCATTGGACAGAGCACAGATACGCAGTATTTT. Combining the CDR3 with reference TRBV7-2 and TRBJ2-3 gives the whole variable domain GAGVSQSPSNKVTEKGKDVELRCDPISGHTALYWYRQSLGQGLEFLIYFQGNSAPDKSGLPSDRFSAERTGGSVSTLTIQRTQQEDSAVYLCASSIGQSTDTQYFGPGTRLTVL.

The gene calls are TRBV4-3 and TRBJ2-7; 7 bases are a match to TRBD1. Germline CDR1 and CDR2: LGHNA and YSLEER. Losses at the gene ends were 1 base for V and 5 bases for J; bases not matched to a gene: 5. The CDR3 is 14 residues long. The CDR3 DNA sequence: TGCGCCAGCAGCCAAGCGCCGACAGGGAACGAGCAGTACTTC. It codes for CASSQAPTGNEQYF.

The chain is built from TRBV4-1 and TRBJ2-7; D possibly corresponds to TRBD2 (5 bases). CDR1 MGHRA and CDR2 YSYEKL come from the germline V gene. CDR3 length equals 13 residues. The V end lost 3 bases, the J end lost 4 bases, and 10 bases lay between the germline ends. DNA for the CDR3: TGCGCCAGCAGCCACGGTGGGGAGTACGAGCAGTACTTC. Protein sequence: CASSHGGEYEQYF.

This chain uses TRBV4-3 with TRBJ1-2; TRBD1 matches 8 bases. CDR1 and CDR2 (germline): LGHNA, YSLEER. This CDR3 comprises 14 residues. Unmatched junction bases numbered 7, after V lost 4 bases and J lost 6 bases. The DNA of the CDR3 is TGCGCCAGCAGCCCAAAGACAGGGGTCGATGGCTACACCTTC. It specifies CASSPKTGVDGYTF.

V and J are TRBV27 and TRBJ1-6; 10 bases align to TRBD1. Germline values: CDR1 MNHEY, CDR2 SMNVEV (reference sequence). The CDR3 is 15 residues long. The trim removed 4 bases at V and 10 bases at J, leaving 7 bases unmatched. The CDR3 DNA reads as TGTGCCAGCAGTTCAGACAGGGGGCGAGACTCACCCCTCCACTTT. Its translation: CASSSDRGRDSPLHF.

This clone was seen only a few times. This CDR3 is CASSQDGTEASPLHF. CDR3 bases: TGTGCCAGCAGCCAAGACGGGACAGAAGCTTCACCCCTCCACTTT. V gene TRBV4-2 combines with J gene TRBJ1-6; the match to TRBD1 covers 7 bases. CDR3 length: 15 amino acids. CDR1 and CDR2 (germline): LGHNA, YNFKEQ. V trimming: 0 bases; J trimming: 9 bases; junction bases outside the gene matches: 5.

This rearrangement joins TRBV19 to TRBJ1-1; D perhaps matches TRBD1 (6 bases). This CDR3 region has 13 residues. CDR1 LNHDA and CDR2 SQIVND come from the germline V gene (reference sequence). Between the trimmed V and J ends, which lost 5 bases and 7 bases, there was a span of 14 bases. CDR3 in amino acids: CASSLTGKIEAFF. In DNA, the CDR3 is TGTGCCAGTAGTTTAACAGGGAAAATTGAAGCTTTCTTT.

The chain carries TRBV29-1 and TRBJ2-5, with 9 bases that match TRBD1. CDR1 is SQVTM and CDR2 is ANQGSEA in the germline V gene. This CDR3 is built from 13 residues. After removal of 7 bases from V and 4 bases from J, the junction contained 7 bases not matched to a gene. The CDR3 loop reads CSAPPGQGETQYF. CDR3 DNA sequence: TGCAGCGCACCTCCGGGACAGGGAGAGACCCAGTACTTC.

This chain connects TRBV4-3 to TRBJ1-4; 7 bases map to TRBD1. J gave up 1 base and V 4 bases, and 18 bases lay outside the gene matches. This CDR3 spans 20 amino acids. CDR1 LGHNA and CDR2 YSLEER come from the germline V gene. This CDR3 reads CASSPQPRDRAGVTNEKLFF. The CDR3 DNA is TGCGCCAGCAGCCCTCAGCCCCGGGACAGAGCTGGGGTAACTAATGAAAAACTGTTTTTT.

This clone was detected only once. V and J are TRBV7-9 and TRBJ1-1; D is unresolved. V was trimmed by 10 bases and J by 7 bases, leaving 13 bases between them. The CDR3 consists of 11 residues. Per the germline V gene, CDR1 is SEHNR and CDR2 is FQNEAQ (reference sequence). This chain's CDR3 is CATPSAGEAFF. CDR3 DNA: TGTGCCACCCCATCGGCGGGTGAAGCTTTCTTT.

CDR3 DNA sequence: TGTGCCAGCAATCCTGCAGGGGGCAATCAGCCCCAGCATTTT. This gives the protein CASNPAGGNQPQHF. The rearrangement joins TRBV27 to TRBJ1-5; maybe TRBD1 (6 bases). Germline-derived CDR1 and CDR2 are MNHEY and SMNVEV (reference sequence). V was cut by 7 bases and J by 2 bases, with 12 bases left in between. The length of the CDR3 is 14 residues.

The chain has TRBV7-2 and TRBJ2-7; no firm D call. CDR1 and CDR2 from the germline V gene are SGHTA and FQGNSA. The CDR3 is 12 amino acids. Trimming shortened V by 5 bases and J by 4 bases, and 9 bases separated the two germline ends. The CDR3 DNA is TGTGCCAGCAGCGTTCGGGTGTACGAGCAGTACTTC. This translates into CASSVRVYEQYF.

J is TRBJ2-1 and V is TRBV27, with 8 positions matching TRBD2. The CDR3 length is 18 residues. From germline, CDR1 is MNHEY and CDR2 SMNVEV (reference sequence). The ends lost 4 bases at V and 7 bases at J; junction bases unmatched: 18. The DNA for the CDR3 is TGTGCCAGCAGTTCGCCTCTTTCAGCGGGGGCGCTTAATAATGAGCAGTTCTTC. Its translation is CASSSPLSAGALNNEQFF.

In DNA form, the CDR3 reads TGTGCCAGCAGCGCCAGGACAGGGGCCGCCAAGAATAGAGGCTACACCTTC. Its translation: CASSARTGAAKNRGYTF. The V call is TRBV9, the J call TRBJ1-2; 9 nucleotides line up with TRBD1. The ends lost 3 bases at V and 8 bases at J; junction bases unmatched: 17. The V gene's germline CDR1 is SGDLS and CDR2 YYNGEE. The CDR3 length is 17 residues.

CDR3 sequence (DNA): TGTGCCAGCAGTTTATCGACAGGGGCCTACGAGCAGTACTTC. This gives the protein CASSLSTGAYEQYF. J is TRBJ2-7 and V is TRBV27, with 8 nucleotides matching TRBD1. Unmatched junction bases numbered 0, after V lost 0 bases and J lost 2 bases. CDR1 and CDR2 (germline): MNHEY, SMNVEV (reference sequence). The CDR3 is 14 amino acids.

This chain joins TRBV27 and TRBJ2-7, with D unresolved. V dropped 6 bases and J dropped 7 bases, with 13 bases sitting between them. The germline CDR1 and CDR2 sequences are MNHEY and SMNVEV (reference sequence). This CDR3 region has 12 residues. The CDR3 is CASSSWLQEQYF. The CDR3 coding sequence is TGTGCCAGCAGCTCGTGGCTTCAAGAGCAGTACTTC.

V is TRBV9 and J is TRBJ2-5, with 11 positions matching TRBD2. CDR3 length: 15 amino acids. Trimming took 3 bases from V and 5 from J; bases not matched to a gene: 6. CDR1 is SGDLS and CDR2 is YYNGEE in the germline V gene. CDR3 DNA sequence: TGTGCCAGCAGCGGTAGCGGGGGGGCAGGGGAGACCCAGTACTTC. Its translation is CASSGSGGAGETQYF.

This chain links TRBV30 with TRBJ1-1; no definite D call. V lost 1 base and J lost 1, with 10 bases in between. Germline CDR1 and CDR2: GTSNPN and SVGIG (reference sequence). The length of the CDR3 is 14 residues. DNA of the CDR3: TGTGCCTGGAGTGGGATAACTAAGAACACTGAAGCTTTCTTT. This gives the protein CAWSGITKNTEAFF. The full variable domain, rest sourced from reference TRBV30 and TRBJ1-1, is SQTIHQWPATLVQPVGSPLSLECTVEGTSNPNLYWYRQAAGRGLQLLFYSVGIGQISSEVPQNLSASRPQDRQFILSSKKLLLSDSGFYLCAWSGITKNTEAFFGQGTRLTVV.

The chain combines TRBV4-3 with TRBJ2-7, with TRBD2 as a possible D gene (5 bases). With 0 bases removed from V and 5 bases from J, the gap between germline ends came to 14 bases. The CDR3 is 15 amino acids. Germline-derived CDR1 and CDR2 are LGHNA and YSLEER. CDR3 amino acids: CASSQEAGPGNEQYF. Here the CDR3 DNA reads TGCGCCAGCAGCCAAGAGGCGGGTCCCGGCAACGAGCAGTACTTC.

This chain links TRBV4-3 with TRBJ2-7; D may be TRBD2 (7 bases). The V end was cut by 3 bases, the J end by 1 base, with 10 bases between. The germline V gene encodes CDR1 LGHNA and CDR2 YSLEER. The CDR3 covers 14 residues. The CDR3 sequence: CASSQGGGSYEQYF. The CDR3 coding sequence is TGCGCCAGCAGCCAGGGAGGGGGATCCTACGAGCAGTACTTC.